This T cell receptor (beta chain) was found in a study of T cell responses to AZD1222 COVID-19 vaccine. V lost 4 bases and J 1 base, leaving 20 bases between the germline ends. CDR3 length: 19 residues. The germline V gene has CDR1 LGHDT and CDR2 YNNKEL (reference sequence). Points on this clone: No antigen is known for it.

The study pooled second doses at about 4 or about 12 weeks. The data were produced by immunoSEQ multiplex PCR, yet TCRdb's version contains in-frame clones alone and is incomplete. Of 70,000 to 80,000 clones in the sample, around three quarters were seen once. Overall study findings and caveats: Mostly white British, mostly female donors; authors suggested clonal diversity may be underestimated. Nearly half of unique spike-specific TCRs reportedly avoided B.1.351 and B.1.1.7 mutated regions.

The sample consisted of peripheral blood, taken 28 days after the second AZD1222 dose. The chain joins TRBV3-1 (or the pseudogene TRBV3-2) to TRBJ2-6, with D possibly TRBD2 on 6 matching bases. This clonotype originated in an adult who received the AZD1222 COVID-19 vaccine. The chain's CDR3 is CASSRSGVVGVSGANVLTF. As DNA, the CDR3 is TGTGCCAGCAGCCGGTCGGGAGTGGTGGGGGTATCTGGGGCCAACGTCCTGACTTTC.